A single sample is the source of the 21 T cell receptor beta chains below, sequenced in a study of blood T cells in healthy people across ages. Primers used in a second PCR of about 6 to 11 cycles were a sample-barcoded 5' primer and a J-beta primer mix. TCRdb recomputed calls from the 5' RACE reads with MiXCR, one row per CDR3 protein. Here the sample spans 700,000 to 900,000 distinct CDR3 sequences, approximately 24% being singletons. These data are also associated with another study on T cells of mothers and their children.

The sequenced sample consisted of blood. All receptors come from a boy younger than 18 in good health.

Notes on this clonotype: The junction departs from the called germline gene at one end, perhaps through a read error. The chain employs TRBV7-9 and TRBJ2-3, with D possibly being TRBD2 (6 bases). CDR1 is SEHNR and CDR2 is FQNEAQ in the germline V gene (reference sequence). The CDR3 is 15 residues long. The CDR3 is CAGSLDAGLTDTQYF. CDR3 bases: TGTGCCGGCAGCTTAGACGCGGGACTCACAGATACGCAGTATTTT.

The chain uses TRBV12-3 or TRBV12-4 and TRBJ2-2; D is perhaps TRBD2 (6 bases). Trimming left V 4 bases short and J 5 bases short, with 14 bases between. CDR3 length: 15 residues. The CDR3, as DNA: TGTGCCAGCAGTTCAGGGAGTGGGACTACCGGGGAGCTGTTTTTT. Translated: CASSSGSGTTGELFF.

This chain links TRBV29-1 with TRBJ2-1; D may be TRBD2 (6 bases). CDR1 and CDR2 from the germline V gene are SQVTM and ANQGSEA. The germline V and J ends were trimmed by 6 bases and 2 bases, with 17 bases remaining between them. This CDR3 contains 15 residues. The CDR3 DNA follows: TGCAGCGTCCTGGACCGGGACTCTGCCTACAATGAGCAGTTCTTC. As protein: CSVLDRDSAYNEQFF.

This clonotype showed up just a few times. The chain joins TRBV3-1 to TRBJ1-2; D uncertain. Per germline, CDR1 LGHDT and CDR2 YNNKEL (reference sequence). CDR3 length equals 13 residues. V was pared by 0 bases and J by 7 bases, with 9 bases between. The CDR3 here is CASSQETQTGYTF. The CDR3 DNA reads TGTGCCAGCAGCCAAGAGACCCAGACTGGCTACACCTTC.

V usage is TRBV10-2 and J usage is TRBJ2-1; possible D gene TRBD1, 6 bases. Trimming took off 3 bases at V and 8 bases at J, with 14 bases between the two ends. CDR3 length: 14 residues. Germline CDR1 is WSHSY and CDR2 is SAAADI. The CDR3 bases are TGCGCCAGCAGTGAAACAGGGATAGTCGATGAGCAGTTCTTC. It encodes CASSETGIVDEQFF.

This clonotype was seen a handful of times. The chain links TRBV3-1 to TRBJ2-4; a weak D match, TRBD2 (6 bases). Looked up from germline, CDR1 is LGHDT and CDR2 is YNNKEL (reference sequence). V dropped 2 bases and J dropped 0 bases, with 8 bases sitting between them. The CDR3 extends over 15 amino acids. DNA for the CDR3: TGTGCCAGCAGCCAAACGGGGGTAGCCAAAAACATTCAGTACTTC. It codes for CASSQTGVAKNIQYF.

CDR3 bases: TGTGCCAGCTCACACCCGGTTAAACCACATGAGCAGTTCTTC. It encodes CASSHPVKPHEQFF. This rearrangement joins TRBV18 to TRBJ2-1, with D unresolved. The CDR3 has 14 amino acids. CDR1 KGHSH and CDR2 LQKENI come from the germline V gene. The V and J ends lost 4 bases and 8 bases respectively, with 15 bases between them. Variable domain in full (rest from reference TRBV18 and TRBJ2-1): NAGVMQNPRHLVRRRGQEARLRCSPMKGHSHVYWYRQLPEEGLKFMVYLQKENIIDESGMPKERFSAEFPKEGPSILRIQQVVRGDSAAYFCASSHPVKPHEQFFGPGTRLTVL.

This clonotype has more than one count but fewer than ten. The chain recombines TRBV28 with TRBJ1-2, with D hard to call. The CDR3 covers 14 residues. The V end lost 4 bases, the J end lost 4 bases, and 13 bases lay between the germline ends. Germline V gene sequence: CDR1 MDHEN, CDR2 SYDVKM. The CDR3: CASSSLDVRYGYTF. CDR3 nucleotides: TGTGCCAGCAGTTCCTTGGACGTCCGCTATGGCTACACCTTC.

This clonotype has a handful of counts. The chain carries TRBV5-1 and TRBJ2-5, with 8 bases matching TRBD1. The J segment lost 5 bases and the V segment lost 3 bases, leaving 9 bases of the junction unmatched. The CDR3 covers 15 residues. Germline assignment: CDR1 SGHRS and CDR2 YFSETQ. In DNA, the CDR3 is TGCGCCAGCAGCTCATCCGCAGGGGGCAGGGAGACCCAGTACTTC. Translating it yields CASSSSAGGRETQYF.

This clonotype was seen a handful of times. The gene calls are TRBV12-3 or TRBV12-4 and TRBJ2-5; 7 nucleotides agree with TRBD2. The length of the CDR3 is 13 residues. The V segment lost 8 bases and the J segment 3 bases; nucleotides outside the gene matches: 6. CDR3 DNA: TGTGCCAGCGGGAACGGGGGGAAAGAGACCCAGTACTTC. Protein sequence: CASGNGGKETQYF.

J is TRBJ2-5 and V is TRBV5-1; maybe TRBD2 (5 bases). The DNA end favors TRBJ2-7, so the J call may be wrong. The germline V gene has CDR1 SGHRS and CDR2 YFSETQ. The CDR3 has 13 amino acids. CDR3: CASSPGVTYEQYF. Written as DNA, the CDR3 is TGCGCCAGCAGCCCCGGGGTGACCTACGAGCAGTACTTC.

This clonotype appeared a few times. The chain carries TRBV24-1 and TRBJ1-2, with TRBD1 matching 7 bases. The CDR3 runs to 15 residues. V gave up 4 bases and J gave up 8 bases; unmatched junction bases: 12. Germline CDR1 and CDR2: KGHDR and SFDVKD. The CDR3 bases are TGTGCCACCAGTGAAGAACGACAGGGAAAGTGGGGCTACACCTTC. It is translated as CATSEERQGKWGYTF.

In this sample, this clonotype turned up a few times. The chain employs TRBV19 and TRBJ2-1, with D possibly TRBD2 on 6 matching bases. Trimming took 5 bases from V and 7 from J, leaving 12 bases between them. CDR1 is LNHDA, CDR2 SQIVND, per germline (reference sequence). The length of the CDR3 is 13 residues. The CDR3: CASSLRSGNEQFF. Here the CDR3 DNA reads TGTGCCAGTAGTCTACGCAGCGGGAATGAGCAGTTCTTC.

This clonotype has a handful of counts. The chain is built from TRBV7-9 and TRBJ2-5, with TRBD2 matching 7 bases. J was trimmed by 4 bases and V by 7 bases; bases with no gene match: 15. Germline lookup yields CDR1 SEHNR and CDR2 FQNEAQ (reference sequence). The CDR3 is 16 residues long. CDR3 DNA: TGTGCCAGCAACTTCCGGGGGAACCGACTAGCAGAGACCCAGTACTTC. Protein sequence: CASNFRGNRLAETQYF. The variable domain in full, completed from reference TRBV7-9 and TRBJ2-5, reads DTGVSQNPRHKITKRGQNVTFRCDPISEHNRLYWYRQTLGQGPEFLTYFQNEAQLEKSRLLSDRFSAERPKGSFSTLEIQRTEQGDSAMYLCASNFRGNRLAETQYFGPGTRLLVL.

This clonotype was observed at least ten times. Here the CDR3 reads CASSLDQASKKLFF. CDR3 nucleotides: TGTGCCAGCAGTCTCGACCAAGCTTCGAAAAAACTGTTTTTT. The rearrangement links TRBV12-3 or TRBV12-4 to TRBJ1-4; D call uncertain. The CDR3 is 14 amino acids. The ends were cut back, 5 bases at V and 9 bases at J, with 16 bases in the middle.

The chain employs TRBV7-9 and TRBJ1-2; no clear D gene. This CDR3 has 12 residues. CDR1 is SEHNR, CDR2 FQNEAQ, per germline (reference sequence). V was pared by 5 bases and J by 7 bases, with 11 bases between. The CDR3 sequence: CASSTDLGGYTF. The DNA for the CDR3 is TGTGCCAGCAGCACGGACTTGGGTGGCTACACCTTC.

The chain couples TRBV6-5 to TRBJ2-5; no clear D gene. Looked up from germline, CDR1 is MNHEY and CDR2 is SVGAGI. Between the trimmed V and J ends, which lost 5 bases and 7 bases, there was a span of 8 bases. This CDR3 is 11 amino acids long. In nucleotides, the CDR3 is TGTGCCAGCAGTGCTGCCGGGACCCAGTACTTC. It codes for CASSAAGTQYF.

Concerning this clonotype itself: Likely a read error: the CDR3 ends without its conserved phenylalanine or tryptophan. J is TRBJ2-6 and V is TRBV28, with TRBD1 as a possible D gene (6 bases). Trimming took off 6 bases at V and 1 base at J, with 10 bases between the two ends. From germline, CDR1 is MDHEN and CDR2 SYDVKM. This CDR3 comprises 15 residues. This chain's CDR3 is CASREQGSGANVLTL. CDR3 sequence (DNA): TGTGCCAGCAGGGAGCAGGGGTCTGGGGCCAACGTCCTGACTTTG.

The chain combines TRBV10-3 with TRBJ2-1; TRBD1 matches 12 bases. Germline V gene data show CDR1 as ENHRY and CDR2 as SYGVKD. V was clipped by 2 bases and J by 4 bases; unmatched bases: 3. The CDR3 spans 16 residues. The CDR3 is CAISEAGQGAYNEQFF. The CDR3 nucleotides read TGTGCCATCAGTGAGGCGGGACAGGGGGCTTACAATGAGCAGTTCTTC.

This clonotype has only a few counts. This chain uses TRBV5-1 with TRBJ2-7; D may be TRBD2 (6 bases). Trimming cost V 0 bases and J 5 bases, with 15 bases left between them. CDR3 length: 15 amino acids. Germline CDR1 and CDR2: SGHRS and YFSETQ. CDR3 protein: CASSLDGTPDHEQYF. The CDR3 nucleotides are TGCGCCAGCAGCTTGGATGGGACTCCGGACCACGAGCAGTACTTC. Variable domain in full (rest from reference TRBV5-1 and TRBJ2-7): KAGVTQTPRYLIKTRGQQVTLSCSPISGHRSVSWYQQTPGQGLQFLFEYFSETQRNKGNFPGRFSGRQFSNSRSEMNVSTLELGDSALYLCASSLDGTPDHEQYFGPGTRLTVT.

The chain recombines TRBV4-2 with TRBJ2-1, with 9 bases identical to TRBD2. CDR1 is LGHNA and CDR2 is YNFKEQ in the germline V gene. V lost 0 bases, J lost 7 bases, and 7 bases stayed unmatched. This CDR3 is 16 amino acids long. DNA for the CDR3: TGTGCCAGCAGCCAAGATGGGGCTAGCGGGGTAAATGAGCAGTTCTTC. Protein sequence: CASSQDGASGVNEQFF.